These T cell receptor beta chains were read from a single sample in a study of response to subunit inactivated influenza vaccine. TCRdb re-derived calls from the RT-PCR reads in MiXCR, one entry per CDR3 protein. The data show roughly 460,000 distinct CDR3 sequences, 9.5% to 12% seen once. Sequenced here: PBMCs from blood, sampled about 40 days after vaccination. The source is a man aged 45-65 years who received an inactivated influenza vaccine. Each CDR3 is given with its conserved first and last residue. Fields, in order: D gene, V gene, J gene, clone size, CDR3 protein, CDR3 DNA. The D gene is left open where the match is weak. Expanded clones are given a class, and other clones once, few, many or no size at all.

>TRBD2|TRBV4-1|TRBJ2-7|NA
CASSQTSGRDHEQYF
TGCGCCAGCAGCCAAACTAGCGGGAGGGACCACGAGCAGTACTTC
>NA|TRBV29-1|TRBJ2-1|few
CSVDRPGIAVYDEQFF
TGCAGCGTTGATCGACCGGGGATAGCGGTATACGATGAGCAGTTCTTC
>NA|TRBV6-2/TRBV6-3|TRBJ2-7|NA
CASRLPGEYEQYF
TGTGCCAGCAGACTTCCAGGGGAATACGAGCAGTACTTC
>TRBD2|TRBV12-3/TRBV12-4|TRBJ2-2|NA
CASSPVAGGAGELFF
TGTGCCAGCAGCCCGGTAGCGGGAGGGGCCGGGGAGCTGTTTTTT
>NA|TRBV5-5|TRBJ2-5|NA
CASSPPGSRETQYF
TGTGCCAGCAGTCCTCCGGGGTCTCGGGAGACCCAGTACTTC
>NA|TRBV7-6|TRBJ2-5|NA
CASDTPGETQYF
TGTGCCAGCGACACTCCTGGGGAGACCCAGTACTTC
>TRBD2|TRBV15|TRBJ2-1|few
CATSTRRTSRPYNEQFF
TGTGCCACCAGCACAAGGAGGACTAGCAGACCCTACAATGAGCAGTTCTTC
>NA|TRBV5-1|TRBJ2-2|few
CASSLREQTNTGELFF
TGCGCCAGCAGCTTGCGAGAACAGACAAACACCGGGGAGCTGTTTTTT
>NA|TRBV12-3/TRBV12-4|TRBJ1-1|many
CASSLEGGNTEAFF
TGTGCCAGCAGTTTAGAGGGGGGGAACACTGAAGCTTTCTTT
>NA|TRBV6-2/TRBV6-3|TRBJ1-2|few
CASSYQGTNYGYTF
TGTGCCAGCAGTTATCAGGGGACCAACTATGGCTACACCTTC
>NA|TRBV7-9|TRBJ2-4|many
CASSLGQVGDIQYF
TGTGCCAGCAGCTTAGGGCAGGTGGGAGACATTCAGTACTTC
>NA|TRBV10-3|TRBJ2-7|many
CAISESGQGYQEQYF
TGTGCCATCAGTGAAAGTGGGCAGGGGTATCAGGAGCAGTACTTC
>NA|TRBV3-1|TRBJ2-7|few
CASSQGYHSGGEQYF
TGTGCCAGCAGCCAAGGTTACCACTCCGGGGGCGAGCAGTACTTC
>NA|TRBV29-1|TRBJ2-3|few
CSTKFPSTDTQYF
TGCAGTACAAAGTTCCCTAGCACAGATACGCAGTATTTT
>TRBD2|TRBV20-1|TRBJ2-1|few
CSVRSTSGLYNEQFF
TGCAGTGTCCGATCGACTAGCGGACTTTACAATGAGCAGTTCTTC
>TRBD2|TRBV14|TRBJ2-3|NA
CASSHAGVKDTQYF
TGTGCCAGCAGCCATGCGGGAGTGAAAGATACGCAGTATTTT